This T cell receptor beta chain was retrieved from a study of T-cell reconstitution after alpha-beta-depleted transplantation in children. As it was prepared, the TCRbeta library received unique molecular identifiers. TCRdb independently ran MiXCR on the PCR reads; one entry per CDR3 protein. The top ten clones hold 30% to 35% of a sample with roughly 120,000 distinct CDR3 sequences, about a tenth of them seen once. The CDR3 has 14 residues. CDR1 is MDHEN and CDR2 is SYDVKM in the germline V gene. V shed 6 bases and J 8 bases; nucleotides not matched to a gene: 10. The sequencing here drew on PBMCs, taken before TCRalphabeta/CD19-depleted stem cell transplant. This receptor was taken from a boy aged 2-15 years with acute lymphoblastic leukemia, due to receive a stem cell transplant. V and J are TRBV28 and TRBJ2-4, with 7 bases aligning to TRBD1. CDR3 nucleotide sequence: TGTGCCAGCAGCCTCGGACAGGTCCAGGACATTCAGTACTTC. Translation: CASSLGQVQDIQYF.